These 21 T cell receptor beta chains originate from one sample sequenced in a study of beta chain features in type 1 diabetes. The study reverse transcribed the entire isolated RNA, so it sequenced expressed TCRB transcripts. Libraries were prepared by immunoSEQ multiplex PCR; TCRdb keeps only in-frame clonotypes and omits some of them. This sample yields some 900,000 clones, of which under 20% are seen a single time; about 0.025% belongs to the top ten. Sequenced material: naive CD4+ T cells from blood. The receptors come from a woman younger than 30 in good health.

There are a few counts of this clone. Other DNA sequences of this sample code for an identical CDR3. The chain employs TRBV2 and TRBJ1-5; weak D call: TRBD1 (5 bases). Trimming cost V 0 bases and J 3 bases, with 6 bases left between them. The germline V gene has CDR1 SNHLY and CDR2 FYNNEI. CDR3 length: 14 residues. The CDR3 here is CASSEAGVNQPQHF. The CDR3 DNA follows: TGTGCCAGCAGTGAAGCAGGGGTCAATCAGCCCCAGCATTTT.

V gene TRBV15 combines with J gene TRBJ1-1; D gene uncertain. Germline V gene lookup returns CDR1 LNHNV and CDR2 YYDKDF (reference sequence). This CDR3 comprises 13 residues. V lost 6 bases and J lost 5, with 13 bases in between. The CDR3, as DNA: TGTGCCACCAGACACGAGGTTGGGACTGAAGCTTTCTTT. This translates into CATRHEVGTEAFF.

This chain joins TRBV7-2 and TRBJ2-2, with 8 positions matching TRBD2. Germline V gene lookup returns CDR1 SGHTA and CDR2 FQGNSA. This CDR3 has 16 amino acids. V lost 5 bases to trimming and J lost 6 bases; unmatched junction nucleotides: 11. The CDR3 reads CASSPRLAGVSGELFF. The CDR3 DNA reads as TGTGCCAGCAGCCCCCGGCTAGCGGGCGTTTCCGGGGAGCTGTTTTTT.

In nucleotides, the CDR3 is TGTGCCAGCAAATATATTCCGGGACAAGGAGCTTTCTTT. This gives the protein CASKYIPGQGAFF. The chain uses TRBV2 and TRBJ1-1, with a weak D call TRBD1 (6 bases). Germline CDR1 and CDR2: SNHLY and FYNNEI. Trimming cost V 7 bases and J 10 bases, with 19 bases left between them. The CDR3 loop spans 13 amino acids.

The CDR3 DNA is TGTGCCAGCAGCTTTACCGGGACAGTCAGCACAGATACGCAGTATTTT. Its protein is CASSFTGTVSTDTQYF. The chain joins TRBV11-2 to TRBJ2-3, with 7 nucleotides matching TRBD1. Germline V CDR1 and CDR2: SGHAT, FQNNGV. The CDR3 sequence is 16 residues long. The V gene end was trimmed by 3 bases and the J gene end by 0 bases; junction bases not matched to a gene: 6.

The chain couples TRBV6-1 to TRBJ2-7; 7 bases map to TRBD2. This CDR3 region has 17 residues. Trimming cost V 1 base and J 3 bases; bases outside gene matches: 12. CDR1 is MNHNS, CDR2 SASEGT, per germline. In nucleotides, the CDR3 is TGTGCCAGCAGTGAAGGGGAGGGGACGGGATATATCTACGAGCAGTACTTC. Protein product: CASSEGEGTGYIYEQYF.

This chain joins TRBV9 and TRBJ1-2; 10 bases are shared with TRBD1. V trimming: 4 bases; J trimming: 2 bases; junction bases outside the gene matches: 2. Looked up from germline, CDR1 is SGDLS and CDR2 is YYNGEE. The CDR3 totals 14 residues. CDR3 coding DNA: TGTGCCAGCAGCCAGGGACAGGGGAACTATGGCTACACCTTC. This gives the protein CASSQGQGNYGYTF.

The V gene is TRBV18, the J gene TRBJ2-1; 14 bases are a match to TRBD2. The germline V gene encodes CDR1 KGHSH and CDR2 LQKENI. V lost 2 bases to trimming and J lost 0 bases; unmatched junction nucleotides: 18. This CDR3 region has 23 residues. CDR3 sequence (DNA): TGTGCCAGCTCACCAAGGACTTTTCGCGCGGGACTAGCGGGAGTAGGCTCCTACAATGAGCAGTTCTTC. It encodes CASSPRTFRAGLAGVGSYNEQFF.

This CDR3 is CASSFGGRVTGELFF. DNA for the CDR3: TGTGCCAGCAGCTTTGGCGGGAGGGTCACCGGGGAGCTGTTTTTT. The chain combines TRBV5-4 with TRBJ2-2; 9 bases map to TRBD2. The germline V gene encodes CDR1 SGHNT and CDR2 YYREEE (reference sequence). The CDR3 is made up of 15 amino acids. Trimming cost V 2 bases and J 4 bases; bases outside gene matches: 3.

The CDR3 loop is CASSPQTLKNIQYF. The CDR3 nucleotides are TGTGCCAGCAGCCCTCAGACCCTTAAAAACATTCAGTACTTC. The chain has TRBV28 and TRBJ2-4, with D unresolved. The ends were cut back, 6 bases at V and 4 bases at J, with 13 bases in the middle. Germline lookup yields CDR1 MDHEN and CDR2 SYDVKM. The CDR3 is 14 residues long.

This clone turned up a few times. The V gene is TRBV25-1, the J gene TRBJ2-3; 9 nucleotides agree with TRBD2. The CDR3 length is 17 residues. V trimming: 1 base; J trimming: 3 bases; junction bases outside the gene matches: 8. Germline assignment: CDR1 MGHDK and CDR2 SYGVNS. The CDR3 sequence is CASSELESSGATDTQYF. CDR3 bases: TGTGCCAGCAGTGAATTAGAGTCTAGCGGGGCGACAGATACGCAGTATTTT.

The chain has TRBV25-1 and TRBJ2-3; 14 positions match TRBD2. CDR3 size: 17 residues. V lost 3 bases to trimming and J lost 6 bases; unmatched junction nucleotides: 8. The germline CDR1 and CDR2 sequences are MGHDK and SYGVNS. The CDR3 spells CASSDPPGLAGGDTQYF. In DNA form, the CDR3 reads TGTGCCAGCAGTGATCCTCCTGGACTAGCGGGGGGTGATACGCAGTATTTT.

The genes are TRBV4-2 and TRBJ2-5, with D perhaps given as TRBD1 or TRBD2 (5 bases each). From germline, CDR1 is LGHNA and CDR2 YNFKEQ. The length of the CDR3 is 16 residues. The ends were cut back, 0 bases at V and 2 bases at J, with 13 bases in the middle. CDR3 amino acids: CASSQELGTKQETQYF. Written as DNA, the CDR3 is TGTGCCAGCAGCCAAGAGTTGGGGACCAAACAAGAGACCCAGTACTTC.

A few counts support this clone. The genes are TRBV10-3 and TRBJ1-1; a weak D match, TRBD1 (6 bases). CDR1 and CDR2 (germline): ENHRY, SYGVKD. V dropped 10 bases and J dropped 8 bases, with 23 bases sitting between them. This CDR3 is built from 14 residues. For the CDR3, the DNA is TGTGCCACCCTACCCCTAACAGGGACCTCCGAAGCTTTCTTT. Its protein is CATLPLTGTSEAFF.

This clone appeared a few times. The V call is TRBV28, the J call TRBJ2-1; D is ambiguous. CDR3 size: 15 residues. The germline gives CDR1 MDHEN, CDR2 SYDVKM. Trimming shortened V by 3 bases and J by 2 bases, and 11 bases separated the two germline ends. The CDR3 region is CASSFSLIAYNEQFF. CDR3 in DNA: TGTGCCAGCAGTTTCTCCCTAATAGCCTACAATGAGCAGTTCTTC.

V and J are TRBV7-6 and TRBJ2-1; D unclear. Trimming cost V 2 bases and J 8 bases, with 7 bases left between them. The CDR3 spans 12 residues. Germline assignment: CDR1 SGHVS and CDR2 FNYEAQ. The CDR3 is CASSLSGYEQFF. The CDR3 nucleotides are TGTGCCAGCAGCTTATCCGGGTATGAGCAGTTCTTC.

Note on this clone: Other nucleotide sequences from this sample produce the same CDR3. The CDR3 DNA is TGTGCCAGCAGCTTAAGCGGCAATCAGCCCCAGCATTTT. Protein: CASSLSGNQPQHF. The chain has TRBV11-2 and TRBJ1-5, with no clear D. CDR1 and CDR2 from the germline V gene are SGHAT and FQNNGV. V was trimmed by 2 bases and J by 2 bases, leaving 4 bases between them. This CDR3 is 13 amino acids long.

This clone was recorded a few times. J is TRBJ2-7 and V is TRBV4-1; TRBD2 matches at 11 bases. The CDR3 totals 19 residues. Germline CDR1 is MGHRA and CDR2 is YSYEKL. Unmatched junction bases numbered 19, after V lost 4 bases and J lost 5 bases. The CDR3 DNA follows: TGCGCCAGCAGCCCGGGACCTAGCGGGAGGATGGATAGGCTACACGAGCAGTACTTC. Its protein is CASSPGPSGRMDRLHEQYF.

This CDR3 reads CASSVGRQTETQYF. The CDR3 nucleotides read TGTGCCAGCAGCGTAGGTCGACAGACGGAGACCCAGTACTTC. The chain uses TRBV9 and TRBJ2-5; perhaps TRBD1 as D (5 bases). CDR1 is SGDLS and CDR2 is YYNGEE in the germline V gene. The CDR3 is 14 amino acids. V lost 0 bases and J 5 bases, leaving 11 bases between the germline ends.

This clone turned up a few times. J is TRBJ2-3 and V is TRBV29-1, with 10 bases matching TRBD2. Losses at the gene ends were 5 bases for V and 4 bases for J; bases not matched to a gene: 6. The CDR3 consists of 14 residues. Germline loops: CDR1 SQVTM, CDR2 ANQGSEA. CDR3 region: CSVSGRASSDTQYF. CDR3 DNA: TGCAGCGTTAGCGGGAGGGCGAGCTCAGATACGCAGTATTTT.

CDR3 loop: CASGWGNEPQFF. CDR3 DNA sequence: TGTGCCAGCGGCTGGGGGAATGAGCCGCAGTTCTTC. V usage is TRBV5-4 and J usage is TRBJ2-1, with D perhaps TRBD1 or TRBD2 (5 bases each). Per germline, CDR1 SGHNT and CDR2 YYREEE (reference sequence). V was cut by 7 bases and J by 12 bases, with 17 bases left in between. The length of the CDR3 is 12 residues.